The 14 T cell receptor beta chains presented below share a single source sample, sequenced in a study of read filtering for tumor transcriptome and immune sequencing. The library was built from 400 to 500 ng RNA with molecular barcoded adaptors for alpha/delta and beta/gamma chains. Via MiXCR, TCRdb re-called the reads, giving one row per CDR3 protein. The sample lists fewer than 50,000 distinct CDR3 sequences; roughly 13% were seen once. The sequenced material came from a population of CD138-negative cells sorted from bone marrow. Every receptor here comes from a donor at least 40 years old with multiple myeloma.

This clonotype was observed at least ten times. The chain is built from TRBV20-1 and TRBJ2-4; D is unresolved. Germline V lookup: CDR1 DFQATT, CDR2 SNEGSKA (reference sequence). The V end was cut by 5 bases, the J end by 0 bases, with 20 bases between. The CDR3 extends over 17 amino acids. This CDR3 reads CSAVRMAEIRAKNIQYF. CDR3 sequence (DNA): TGCAGTGCTGTCCGTATGGCGGAAATTCGAGCCAAAAACATTCAGTACTTC.

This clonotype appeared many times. The CDR3 DNA is TGCAGTGCTAACCCATTCCGCCAAGAGACCCAGTACTTC. Amino acids: CSANPFRQETQYF. The J gene is TRBJ2-5, the V gene TRBV20-1, with D hard to call. The CDR3 is 13 amino acids. Trimming removed 4 bases at V and 1 base at J, with 10 bases between. CDR1 DFQATT and CDR2 SNEGSKA come from the germline V gene (reference sequence).

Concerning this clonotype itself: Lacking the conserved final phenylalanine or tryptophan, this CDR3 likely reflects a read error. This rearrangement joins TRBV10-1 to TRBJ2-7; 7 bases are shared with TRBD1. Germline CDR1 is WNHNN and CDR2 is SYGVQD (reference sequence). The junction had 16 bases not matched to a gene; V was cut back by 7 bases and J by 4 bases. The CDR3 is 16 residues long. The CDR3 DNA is TGCGCCAGCATCGGGGACAGACACCCCAGCCGTTACGAGCAGTACCTC. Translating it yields CASIGDRHPSRYEQYL.

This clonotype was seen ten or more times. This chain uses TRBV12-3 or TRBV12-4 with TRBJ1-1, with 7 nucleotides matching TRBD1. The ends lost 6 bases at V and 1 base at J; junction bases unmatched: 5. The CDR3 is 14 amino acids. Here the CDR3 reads CASRPTGSNTEAFF. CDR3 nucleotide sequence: TGTGCCAGCAGGCCGACAGGGTCGAACACTGAAGCTTTCTTT.

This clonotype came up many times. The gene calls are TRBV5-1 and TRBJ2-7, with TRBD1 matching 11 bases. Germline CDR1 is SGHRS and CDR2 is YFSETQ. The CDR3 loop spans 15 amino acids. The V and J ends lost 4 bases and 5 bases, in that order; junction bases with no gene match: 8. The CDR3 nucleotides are TGCGCCAGCAGCGTCGGACAGGGGGCGCTTGACGAGCAGTACTTC. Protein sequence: CASSVGQGALDEQYF. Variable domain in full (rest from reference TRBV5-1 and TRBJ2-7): KAGVTQTPRYLIKTRGQQVTLSCSPISGHRSVSWYQQTPGQGLQFLFEYFSETQRNKGNFPGRFSGRQFSNSRSEMNVSTLELGDSALYLCASSVGQGALDEQYFGPGTRLTVT.

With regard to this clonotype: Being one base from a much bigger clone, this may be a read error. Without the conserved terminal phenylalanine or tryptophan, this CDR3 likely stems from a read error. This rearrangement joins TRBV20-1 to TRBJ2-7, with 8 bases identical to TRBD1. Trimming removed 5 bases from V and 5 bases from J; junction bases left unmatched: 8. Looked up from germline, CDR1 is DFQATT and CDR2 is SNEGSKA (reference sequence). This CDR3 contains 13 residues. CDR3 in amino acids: CSAQQGALDEQYL. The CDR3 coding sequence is TGCAGTGCTCAGCAGGGGGCCTTGGACGAGCAGTACCTC.

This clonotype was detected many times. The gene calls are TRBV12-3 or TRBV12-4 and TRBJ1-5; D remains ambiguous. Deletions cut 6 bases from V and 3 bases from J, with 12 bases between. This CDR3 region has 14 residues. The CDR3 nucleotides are TGTGCCAGCAGCCCTCACCGAGCCAATCAGCCCCAGCATTTT. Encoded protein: CASSPHRANQPQHF.

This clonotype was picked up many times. CDR3 DNA sequence: TGCAGTGCTAGAGTTCTTGGCCGACAGGACTATGGCTACACCTTC. Translated: CSARVLGRQDYGYTF. The V gene is TRBV20-1, the J gene TRBJ1-2; possibly TRBD1 for D (6 bases). In germline, CDR1 is DFQATT, CDR2 SNEGSKA (reference sequence). Trimming stripped 1 base from V and 3 bases from J, with 15 bases between. The CDR3 consists of 15 residues.

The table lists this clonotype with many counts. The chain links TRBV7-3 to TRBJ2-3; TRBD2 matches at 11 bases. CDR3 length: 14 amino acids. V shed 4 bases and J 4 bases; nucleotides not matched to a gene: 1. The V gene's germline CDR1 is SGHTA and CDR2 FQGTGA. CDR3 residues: CASSWTSGSDTQYF. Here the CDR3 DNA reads TGTGCCAGCAGCTGGACTAGCGGGTCAGATACGCAGTATTTT. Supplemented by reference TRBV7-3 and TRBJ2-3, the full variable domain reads GAGVSQTPSNKVTEKGKYVELRCDPISGHTALYWYRQSLGQGPEFLIYFQGTGAADDSGLPNDRFFAVRPEGSVSTLKIQRTERGDSAVYLCASSWTSGSDTQYFGPGTRLTVL.

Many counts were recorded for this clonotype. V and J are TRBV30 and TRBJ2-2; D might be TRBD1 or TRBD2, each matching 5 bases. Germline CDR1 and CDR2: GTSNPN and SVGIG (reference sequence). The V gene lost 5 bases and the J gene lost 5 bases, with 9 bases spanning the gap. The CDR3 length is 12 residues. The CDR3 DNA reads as TGTGCCTGGGGGGGACCGACCGGGGAGCTGTTTTTT. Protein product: CAWGGPTGELFF.

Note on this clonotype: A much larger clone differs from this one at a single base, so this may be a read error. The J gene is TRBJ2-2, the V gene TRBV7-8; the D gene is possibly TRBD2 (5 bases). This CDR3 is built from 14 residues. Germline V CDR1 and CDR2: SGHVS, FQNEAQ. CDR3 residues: CASSFPGGTGELLF. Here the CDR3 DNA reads TGTGCCAGCAGCTTCCCCGGTGGCACCGGGGAGCTGCTTTTT.

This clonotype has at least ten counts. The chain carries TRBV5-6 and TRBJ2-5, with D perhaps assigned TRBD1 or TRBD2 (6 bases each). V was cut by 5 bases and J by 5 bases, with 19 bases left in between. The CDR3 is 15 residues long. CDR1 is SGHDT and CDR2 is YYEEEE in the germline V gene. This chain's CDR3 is CASSQNGGDRETQYF. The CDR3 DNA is TGTGCCAGCAGTCAAAACGGGGGCGACCGGGAGACCCAGTACTTC. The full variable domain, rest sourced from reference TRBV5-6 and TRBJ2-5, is DAGVTQSPTHLIKTRGQQVTLRCSPKSGHDTVSWYQQALGQGPQFIFQYYEEEERQRGNFPDRFSGHQFPNYSSELNVNALLLGDSALYLCASSQNGGDRETQYFGPGTRLLVL.

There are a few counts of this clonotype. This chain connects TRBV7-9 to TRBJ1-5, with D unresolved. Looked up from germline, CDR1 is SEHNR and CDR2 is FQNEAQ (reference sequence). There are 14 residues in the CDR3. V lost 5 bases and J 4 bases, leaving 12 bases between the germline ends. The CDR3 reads CASSHTDGNQPQHF. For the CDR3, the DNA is TGTGCCAGCAGCCATACGGACGGGAATCAGCCCCAGCATTTT. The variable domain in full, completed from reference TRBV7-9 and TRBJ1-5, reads DTGVSQNPRHKITKRGQNVTFRCDPISEHNRLYWYRQTLGQGPEFLTYFQNEAQLEKSRLLSDRFSAERPKGSFSTLEIQRTEQGDSAMYLCASSHTDGNQPQHFGDGTRLSIL.

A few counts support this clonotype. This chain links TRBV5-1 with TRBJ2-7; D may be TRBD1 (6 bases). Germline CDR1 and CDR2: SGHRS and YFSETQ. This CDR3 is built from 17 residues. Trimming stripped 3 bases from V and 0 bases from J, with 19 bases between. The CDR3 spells CASSSGDAGASSYEQYF. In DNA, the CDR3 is TGCGCCAGCAGCTCAGGGGATGCAGGGGCGAGCTCCTACGAGCAGTACTTC.